What follows are 6 T cell receptor beta chains derived from one specimen sequenced in a study of beta chain features in type 1 diabetes. Investigators reverse transcribed all isolated RNA, so they sequenced expressed TCRB transcripts. TCRdb's table, derived via immunoSEQ multiplex PCR, lists solely in-frame clones and lacks some. The repertoire holds 430,000 or so clones, with about an eighth as singletons. Input material: naive CD4+ T cells from blood. Every receptor here comes from a woman aged 18-29 years in good health.

The V call is TRBV7-3, the J call TRBJ2-2, with D unresolved. CDR1 and CDR2 from the germline V gene are SGHTA and FQGTGA. This CDR3 is 12 amino acids long. The ends were cut back, 3 bases at V and 7 bases at J, with 6 bases in the middle. This CDR3 is CASSLIVGELFF. DNA for the CDR3: TGTGCCAGCAGCTTGATTGTCGGGGAGCTGTTTTTT.

This clone turned up a few times. The rearrangement joins TRBV21-1 to TRBJ1-2; the table's D gene call, TRBD1, was not cross checked with the DNA. TRBV21-1 is described as a pseudogene. CDR3 size: 16 residues. The CDR3 coding sequence is TGTGCCAGCATGGGGCCCGGGACACAATTCAACTATGGCTACACCTTC. Translating gives CASMGPGTQFNYGYTF.

There are a few counts of this clone. The CDR3 spells CASRRGGTGELFF. The CDR3 DNA reads TGTGCCAGCAGGAGGGGTGGTACCGGGGAGCTGTTTTTT. The chain has TRBV2 and TRBJ2-2; either TRBD1 or TRBD2 may fit D (5 bases each). The CDR3 is 13 residues long. Germline V gene lookup returns CDR1 SNHLY and CDR2 FYNNEI. Trimming shortened V by 6 bases and J by 5 bases, and 10 bases separated the two germline ends.

This clone turned up a few times. The chain links TRBV7-2 to TRBJ2-1; tentative D call: TRBD2 (6 bases). V lost 5 bases, J lost 2 bases, and 13 bases lay in between. The V gene's germline CDR1 is SGHTA and CDR2 FQGNSA. This CDR3 has 15 residues. The CDR3 DNA reads as TGTGCCAGCAGCCCCCGACTAGACCCCTACAATGAGCAGTTCTTC. Encoded protein: CASSPRLDPYNEQFF. The whole variable domain, filled in from reference TRBV7-2 and TRBJ2-1, reads GAGVSQSPSNKVTEKGKDVELRCDPISGHTALYWYRQSLGQGLEFLIYFQGNSAPDKSGLPSDRFSAERTGGSVSTLTIQRTQQEDSAVYLCASSPRLDPYNEQFFGPGTRLTVL.

The chain couples TRBV7-9 to TRBJ1-4; possibly TRBD1 for D (5 bases). Deletions cut 4 bases from V and 7 bases from J, with 7 bases between. This CDR3 spans 12 amino acids. Germline assignment: CDR1 SEHNR and CDR2 FQNEAQ (reference sequence). The CDR3, as DNA: TGTGCCAGCAGCTCGGGACCTGAAAAACTGTTTTTT. Its protein product is CASSSGPEKLFF.

The J gene is TRBJ2-3, the V gene TRBV7-3; a weak D match, TRBD1 (6 bases). V was clipped by 11 bases and J by 4 bases, with 13 bases between them. Per germline, CDR1 SGHTA and CDR2 FQGTGA. This CDR3 comprises 12 residues. The DNA for the CDR3 is TGTGCCTCACAGGGTGGGGCAGATACGCAGTATTTT. Translating it yields CASQGGADTQYF.